This passage covers 17 T cell receptor beta chains from one sample sequenced in a study of graft-versus-host responses after intestinal transplantation. These receptors are not linked to any known antigen. Using immunoSEQ multiplex PCR, the repertoire was profiled, and TCRdb retains in-frame clones only, with some absent. The sample lists roughly 93,000 clones; 80% to 95% were seen once. The sequencing used unstimulated CD8+ T cells sorted from spleen or lymph node cells, collected before intestinal transplant. The origin of the receptors is a human donor who received an intestinal transplant.

This chain connects TRBV4-3 to TRBJ2-7; tentative D call: TRBD2 (6 bases). Trimming took 5 bases from V and 0 from J, leaving 17 bases between them. Per the germline V gene, CDR1 is LGHNA and CDR2 is YSLEER. The CDR3 length is 16 residues. The CDR3 nucleotides read TGCGCCAGCAGCTCCCATCTGGGAGGCTACTCCTACGAGCAGTACTTC. This gives the protein CASSSHLGGYSYEQYF.

This clone was counted a single time. The V call is TRBV6-5, the J call TRBJ2-1; 8 nucleotides line up with TRBD2. Germline CDR1 is MNHEY and CDR2 is SVGAGI. The CDR3 spans 15 residues. Trimming cost V 8 bases and J 0 bases; bases outside gene matches: 6. The CDR3 region is CASSLAGYSYNEQFF. CDR3 nucleotides: TGTGCCAGCTCCTTAGCGGGGTACTCCTACAATGAGCAGTTCTTC.

In its sample, this clone was seen a few times. The V call is TRBV6-1, the J call TRBJ1-2; D not certain. The CDR3 consists of 13 residues. Germline lookup yields CDR1 MNHNS and CDR2 SASEGT. Trimming stripped 0 bases from V and 8 bases from J, with 10 bases between. The CDR3, as DNA: TGTGCCAGCAGTGAAGCCGGGGAAGGGGGCTACACCTTC. It is translated as CASSEAGEGGYTF.

The rearrangement uses TRBV6-4 and TRBJ1-1; no firm D call. This CDR3 comprises 17 residues. Germline V gene lookup returns CDR1 MRHNA and CDR2 SNTAGT. The V gene lost 5 bases and the J gene lost 3 bases, with 22 bases spanning the gap. CDR3 sequence: CASSRRGGPRTDTEAFF. CDR3 sequence (DNA): TGTGCCAGCAGTCGCCGAGGAGGTCCTCGGACCGACACTGAAGCTTTCTTT.

This sequence joins TRBV2 and TRBJ1-2, with 9 bases that match TRBD1. Trimming removed 4 bases from V and 6 bases from J; junction bases left unmatched: 3. CDR3 length equals 13 residues. In germline, CDR1 is SNHLY, CDR2 FYNNEI. The CDR3 DNA follows: TGTGCCAGCAGTGTTTGGACAGGGGATGGCTACACCTTC. Translation gives CASSVWTGDGYTF.

The chain combines TRBV5-1 with TRBJ1-3; D not certain. V lost 0 bases to trimming and J lost 4 bases, with 8 bases between them. The CDR3 loop spans 14 amino acids. The germline CDR1 and CDR2 sequences are SGHRS and YFSETQ. In DNA, the CDR3 is TGCGCCAGCAGCTTGGAGAGCTCGGGAAACACCATATATTTT. This translates into CASSLESSGNTIYF.

J is TRBJ2-7 and V is TRBV7-6, with 10 bases that match TRBD1. The CDR3 has 14 amino acids. With V trimmed by 3 bases and J by 3 bases, 2 bases remained unmatched. Germline lookup yields CDR1 SGHVS and CDR2 FNYEAQ. This chain's CDR3 is CASSFGTGVYEQYF. In DNA form, the CDR3 reads TGTGCCAGCAGCTTTGGGACAGGGGTCTACGAGCAGTACTTC.

This clone was detected only a few times. This chain uses TRBV19 with TRBJ1-1, with 9 positions matching TRBD1. The junction had 6 bases not matched to a gene; V was cut back by 5 bases and J by 5 bases. Germline CDR1 reads LNHDA; CDR2 reads SQIVND (reference sequence). The CDR3 sequence is 14 residues long. This chain's CDR3 is CASSSGTGRTEAFF. CDR3 in DNA: TGTGCCAGTAGTTCCGGGACAGGGAGGACTGAAGCTTTCTTT.

The V gene is TRBV13, the J gene TRBJ1-2, with D perhaps matching TRBD1 (5 bases). The V and J ends lost 5 bases and 2 bases respectively, with 9 bases between them. Germline lookup yields CDR1 PRHDT and CDR2 FYEKMQ (reference sequence). The CDR3 contains 13 residues. DNA of the CDR3: TGTGCCAGCAGCAGCGACAGCAACTATGGCTACACCTTC. This encodes CASSSDSNYGYTF. Together with reference TRBV13 and TRBJ1-2, the CDR3 gives the full variable domain: AAGVIQSPRHLIKEKRETATLKCYPIPRHDTVYWYQQGPGQDPQFLISFYEKMQSDKGSIPDRFSAQQFSDYHSELNMSSLELGDSALYFCASSSDSNYGYTFGSGTRLTVV.

This clone came up once. CDR3 region: CASTSTGLEQYF. CDR3 coding DNA: TGTGCCAGCACCTCTACAGGCCTCGAGCAGTACTTC. This sequence joins TRBV6-5 and TRBJ2-7; possible D gene TRBD1, 5 bases. Looked up from germline, CDR1 is MNHEY and CDR2 is SVGAGI. This CDR3 is 12 amino acids long. Deletions cut 7 bases from V and 6 bases from J, with 13 bases between.

V and J are TRBV4-1 and TRBJ2-1; D ambiguous. The CDR3 consists of 13 residues. V was pared by 1 base and J by 4 bases, with 5 bases between. Germline CDR1 MGHRA, CDR2 YSYEKL. The CDR3 is CASSQAIYNEQFF. The CDR3, as DNA: TGCGCCAGCAGCCAAGCTATATACAATGAGCAGTTCTTC.

The chain couples TRBV13 to TRBJ1-4; 9 nucleotides line up with TRBD1. The CDR3 is made up of 15 amino acids. Germline V CDR1 and CDR2: PRHDT, FYEKMQ (reference sequence). After removal of 4 bases from V and 6 bases from J, the junction contained 6 bases not matched to a gene. CDR3 in amino acids: CASSSRDRVYEKLFF. The CDR3, as DNA: TGTGCCAGCAGCTCAAGGGACAGGGTTTATGAAAAACTGTTTTTT.

To note about this clone: The same CDR3 arises from other DNA sequences in this sample as well. This sequence joins TRBV9 and TRBJ2-7; tentative D call: TRBD2 (6 bases). Germline CDR1 and CDR2: SGDLS and YYNGEE. V lost 0 bases and J lost 2, with 9 bases in between. The CDR3 sequence is 14 residues long. The CDR3 DNA reads as TGTGCCAGCAGCGTAGGGGGAGGTACCTACGAGCAGTACTTC. This codes for CASSVGGGTYEQYF.

V usage is TRBV13 and J usage is TRBJ2-5, with no clear D. V lost 3 bases, J lost 6 bases, and 11 bases lay in between. Germline CDR1 is PRHDT and CDR2 is FYEKMQ (reference sequence). The CDR3 runs to 13 residues. CDR3 protein: CASSFSVAKTQYF. CDR3 sequence (DNA): TGTGCCAGCAGCTTTTCGGTCGCGAAGACCCAGTACTTC.

The chain has TRBV6-4 and TRBJ1-1, with 8 bases lining up with TRBD1. The CDR3 is 14 amino acids. Trimming at V came to 3 bases and at J to 7 bases, leaving 7 bases not matched to a gene. Germline CDR1 MRHNA, CDR2 SNTAGT. DNA of the CDR3: TGTGCCAGCAGTGAAGGACAGGGTATTGGTGAAGCTTTCTTT. It translates to CASSEGQGIGEAFF.

The V and J genes are TRBV13 and TRBJ2-1; 13 bases are shared with TRBD2. The J segment lost 8 bases and the V segment lost 4 bases, leaving 8 bases of the junction unmatched. The CDR3 has 16 amino acids. CDR1 is PRHDT and CDR2 is FYEKMQ in the germline V gene (reference sequence). The CDR3 loop is CASSSGLAGRFDEQFF. DNA for the CDR3: TGTGCCAGCAGCTCGGGACTAGCGGGAAGGTTCGATGAGCAGTTCTTC. The variable domain in full, completed from reference TRBV13 and TRBJ2-1, reads AAGVIQSPRHLIKEKRETATLKCYPIPRHDTVYWYQQGPGQDPQFLISFYEKMQSDKGSIPDRFSAQQFSDYHSELNMSSLELGDSALYFCASSSGLAGRFDEQFFGPGTRLTVL.

This clone came up once. V is TRBV27 and J is TRBJ2-7; 7 positions match TRBD1. This CDR3 is built from 14 residues. Unmatched junction bases numbered 5, after V lost 6 bases and J lost 0 bases. Germline CDR1 MNHEY, CDR2 SMNVEV (reference sequence). CDR3 loop: CASSPTGPSYEQYF. The CDR3 DNA reads TGTGCCAGCAGCCCGACAGGGCCCTCCTACGAGCAGTACTTC.